Detailed here is one T cell receptor (beta chain). Sequenced by immunoSEQ multiplex PCR; TCRdb stores in-frame clones only, minus some. This table has approximately 100,000 clones, roughly nine tenths appearing once. The data were obtained in a study of blood T cell repertoires in COVID-19. Turning to the study itself: Sites across the United States, Italy and Spain contributed samples from acute and convalescent COVID-19. Sources were T cells, B-cell-depleted T cells, or PBMCs; the material itself was cDNA or gDNA.

The germline V gene has CDR1 SGHNT and CDR2 YYREEE (reference sequence). The CDR3 totals 15 residues. V lost 3 bases and J 0 bases, leaving 11 bases between the germline ends. The sequence was obtained from a man in his fifties or sixties with acute or convalescent COVID-19. This chain links TRBV5-4 with TRBJ2-3, with D perhaps TRBD2 (5 bases). Sequencing was carried out using peripheral blood. The CDR3 loop is CASSSEAVSTDTQYF. CDR3 sequence (DNA): TGTGCCAGCAGCTCGGAAGCGGTTAGCACAGATACGCAGTATTTT.